The clone carrying this T cell receptor (beta chain) was found a few times. The repertoire was sequenced with immunoSEQ multiplex PCR; TCRdb's copy has only in-frame clones and lacks some. This table has about 24,000 clones, about four fifths appearing once. Germline-derived CDR1 and CDR2 are MGHRA and YSYEKL. This CDR3 contains 15 residues. V lost 1 base and J 0 bases, leaving 9 bases between the germline ends. This entry comes from a study of lymphopenia after photon versus proton radiotherapy. This TCR was sampled from a man in his forties with gastric cancer. This chain joins TRBV4-1 and TRBJ1-2; the D is unclear. The sample in question was peripheral blood, obtained from a patient treated with photon-based radiotherapy. CDR3 sequence reads: CASSQAGQTNYGYTF. The CDR3 DNA sequence: TGCGCCAGCAGCCAAGCAGGTCAGACTAACTATGGCTACACCTTC.